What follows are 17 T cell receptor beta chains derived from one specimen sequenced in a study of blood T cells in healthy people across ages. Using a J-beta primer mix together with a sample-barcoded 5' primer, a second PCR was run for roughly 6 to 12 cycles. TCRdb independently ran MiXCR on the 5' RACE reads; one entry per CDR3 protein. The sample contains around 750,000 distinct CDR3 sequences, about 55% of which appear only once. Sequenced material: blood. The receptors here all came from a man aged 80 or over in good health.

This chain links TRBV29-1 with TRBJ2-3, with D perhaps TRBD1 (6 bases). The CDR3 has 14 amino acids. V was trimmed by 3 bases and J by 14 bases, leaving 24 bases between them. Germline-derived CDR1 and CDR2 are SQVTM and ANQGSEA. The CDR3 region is CSVDGGQEHRYAYF. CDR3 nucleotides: TGCAGCGTTGATGGGGGCCAGGAGCACAGATACGCGTATTTT.

The CDR3 is CASSQVIGLTYEQYF. As DNA, the CDR3 is TGTGCCAGCAGCCAAGTGATTGGGCTAACCTACGAGCAGTACTTC. The rearrangement uses TRBV4-2 and TRBJ2-7, with D hard to call. CDR3 length: 15 amino acids. Trimming shortened V by 1 base and J by 2 bases, and 12 bases separated the two germline ends. Germline CDR1 is LGHNA and CDR2 is YNFKEQ.

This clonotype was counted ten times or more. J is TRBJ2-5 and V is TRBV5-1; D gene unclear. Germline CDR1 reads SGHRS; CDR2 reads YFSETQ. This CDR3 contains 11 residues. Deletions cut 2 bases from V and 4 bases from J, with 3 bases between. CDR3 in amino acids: CASSFGETQYF. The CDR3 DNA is TGCGCCAGCAGCTTCGGAGAGACCCAGTACTTC.

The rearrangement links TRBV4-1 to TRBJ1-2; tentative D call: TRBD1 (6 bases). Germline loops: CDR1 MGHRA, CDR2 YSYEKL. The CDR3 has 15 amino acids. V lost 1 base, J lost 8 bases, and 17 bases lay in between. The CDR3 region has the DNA TGCGCCAGCAGCCAAGTGGGGGACATCGGCGAGGGCTACACCTTC. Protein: CASSQVGDIGEGYTF.

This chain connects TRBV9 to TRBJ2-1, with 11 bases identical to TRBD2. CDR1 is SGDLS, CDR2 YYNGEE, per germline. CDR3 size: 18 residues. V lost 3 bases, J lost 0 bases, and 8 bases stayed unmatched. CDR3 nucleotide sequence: TGTGCCAGCAGCGCACCGTTAACTAGCGGGAGCTCCTACAATGAGCAGTTCTTC. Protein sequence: CASSAPLTSGSSYNEQFF. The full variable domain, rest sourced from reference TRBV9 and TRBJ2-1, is DSGVTQTPKHLITATGQRVTLRCSPRSGDLSVYWYQQSLDQGLQFLIQYYNGEERAKGNILERFSAQQFPDLHSELNLSSLELGDSALYFCASSAPLTSGSSYNEQFFGPGTRLTVL.

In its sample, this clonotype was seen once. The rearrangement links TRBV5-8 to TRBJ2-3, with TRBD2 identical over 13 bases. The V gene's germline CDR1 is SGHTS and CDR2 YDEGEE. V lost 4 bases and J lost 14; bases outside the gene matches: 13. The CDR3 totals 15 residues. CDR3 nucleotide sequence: TGTGCCAGCAGCCTCACTAGCGGGAGGGCCGGATACGCGTATTTT. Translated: CASSLTSGRAGYAYF.

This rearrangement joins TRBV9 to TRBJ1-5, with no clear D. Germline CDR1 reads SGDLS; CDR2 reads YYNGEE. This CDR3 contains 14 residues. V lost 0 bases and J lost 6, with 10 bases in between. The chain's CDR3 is CASSVEGRSQPQHF. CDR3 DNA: TGTGCCAGCAGCGTAGAGGGCCGAAGTCAGCCCCAGCATTTT.

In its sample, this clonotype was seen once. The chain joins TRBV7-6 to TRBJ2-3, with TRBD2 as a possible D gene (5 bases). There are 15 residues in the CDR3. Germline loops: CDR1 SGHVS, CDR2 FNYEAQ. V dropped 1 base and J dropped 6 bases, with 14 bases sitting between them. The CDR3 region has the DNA TGTGCCAGCAGCTTAGGTACCGGGGAGCGCGATACGCAGTATTTT. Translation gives CASSLGTGERDTQYF.

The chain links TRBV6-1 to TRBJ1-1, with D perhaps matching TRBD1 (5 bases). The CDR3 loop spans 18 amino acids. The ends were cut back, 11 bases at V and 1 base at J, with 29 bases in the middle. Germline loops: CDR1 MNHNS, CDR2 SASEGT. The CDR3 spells CAAPPGHREWKTNTEAFF. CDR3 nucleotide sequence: TGTGCCGCCCCCCCGGGGCATCGCGAGTGGAAGACGAACACTGAAGCTTTCTTT.

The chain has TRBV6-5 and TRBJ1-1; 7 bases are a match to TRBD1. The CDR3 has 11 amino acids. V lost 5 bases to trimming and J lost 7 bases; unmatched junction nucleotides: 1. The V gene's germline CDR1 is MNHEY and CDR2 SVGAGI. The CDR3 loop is CASSRQGEAFF. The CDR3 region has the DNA TGTGCCAGCAGTCGACAGGGTGAAGCTTTCTTT.

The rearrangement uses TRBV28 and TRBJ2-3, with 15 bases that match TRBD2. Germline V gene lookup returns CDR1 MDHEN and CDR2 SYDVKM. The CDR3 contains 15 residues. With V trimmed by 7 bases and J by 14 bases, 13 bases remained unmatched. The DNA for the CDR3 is TGTGCCAGCACCCCACCGGGACTAGCGGGGGGATACGCGTATTTT. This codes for CASTPPGLAGGYAYF.

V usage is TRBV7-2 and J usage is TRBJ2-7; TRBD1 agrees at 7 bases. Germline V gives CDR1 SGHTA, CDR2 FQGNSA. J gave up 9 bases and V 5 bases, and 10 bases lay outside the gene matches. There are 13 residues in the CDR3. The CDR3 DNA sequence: TGTGCCAGCAGCAAAGACAGGGTCCGGGGGCAGTACTTC. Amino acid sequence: CASSKDRVRGQYF.

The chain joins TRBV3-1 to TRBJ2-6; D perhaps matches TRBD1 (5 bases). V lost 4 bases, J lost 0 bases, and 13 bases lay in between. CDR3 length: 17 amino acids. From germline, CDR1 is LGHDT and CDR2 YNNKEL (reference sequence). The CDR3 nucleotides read TGTGCCAGCAGCCGCGCTCGACAGAACTCTGGGGCCAACGTCCTGACTTTC. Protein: CASSRARQNSGANVLTF.

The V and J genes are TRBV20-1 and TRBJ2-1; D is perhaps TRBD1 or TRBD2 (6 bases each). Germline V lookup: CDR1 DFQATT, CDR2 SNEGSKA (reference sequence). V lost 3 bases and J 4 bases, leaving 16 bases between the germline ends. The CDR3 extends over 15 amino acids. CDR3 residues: CSARETGGGYNEQFF. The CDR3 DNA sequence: TGCAGTGCTAGGGAGACTGGAGGGGGTTACAATGAGCAGTTCTTC.

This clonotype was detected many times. CDR3 bases: TGCGCCAGCAGCTTGGGACAGGGGGCGAGAGAGACCCAGTACTTC. It codes for CASSLGQGARETQYF. V is TRBV5-1 and J is TRBJ2-5; 10 bases match TRBD1. Trimming cost V 0 bases and J 4 bases; bases outside gene matches: 3. In germline, CDR1 is SGHRS, CDR2 YFSETQ. The length of the CDR3 is 15 residues.

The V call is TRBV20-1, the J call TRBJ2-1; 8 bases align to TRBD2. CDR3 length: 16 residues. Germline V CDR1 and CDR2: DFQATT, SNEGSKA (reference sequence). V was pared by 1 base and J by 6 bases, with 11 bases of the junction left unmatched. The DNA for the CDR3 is TGCAGTGCTAGAGGAGTAACCGGGAGGGCCCCCAATGAGCAGTTCTTC. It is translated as CSARGVTGRAPNEQFF.

The CDR3 DNA is TGTGCCACCAGCAGCTCGAGCGGGAGCTCCTACAATGAGCAGTTCTTC. It specifies CATSSSSGSSYNEQFF. V is TRBV15 and J is TRBJ2-1, with 8 nucleotides matching TRBD2. The germline CDR1 and CDR2 sequences are LNHNV and YYDKDF (reference sequence). CDR3 size: 16 residues. V gave up 3 bases and J gave up 0 bases; unmatched junction bases: 4.